This T cell receptor beta chain originates from a study of blood T cell repertoires in COVID-19 (dated by TCRdb to 2019 to 2021). Study-level background: Collaborator samples came from the United States, Italy and Spain and covered acute and convalescent phases of COVID-19. The prospective study material was composed of cDNA or gDNA derived from T cells, B-cell-depleted T cells, or PBMCs. Subjects who had been exposed to COVID-19, were actively infected with it, or had recovered from it provided the deeply sampled blood TCRbeta repertoires that made up the dataset. The repertoires were made available in a free public database intended to serve as a resource for research on the immune response to SARS-CoV-2. Samples were obtained from the ongoing ImmuneRACE study (first 160 participants) and from about 1,300 subjects provided by 6 global collaborators. Nearly every sample came with metadata listing a de-identified subject ID, COVID-19 status, age in years and sex. Where HLA class I and class II types were available, the types were taken from metadata supplied by the sample provider, not from assay-based typing. Here is what the overall study found, with its caveats: Clinical and demographic metadata were provided uncurated, with the amount varying by source and participant.

The immunoSEQ Assay, a bias-controlled multiplex PCR, was used to amplify TCRbeta CDR3 regions from genomic DNA. As for the authors' bioinformatics: Nucleated cell counts per sample were estimated from amplification of reference gene primers within the assay. To quantify the absolute abundance of each unique TCRbeta CDR3 rearrangement, sequence reads were collapsed and filtered. For each sample, productive Simpson clonality was calculated as the square root of Simpson's diversity index over productive rearrangements. In TCRdb, the immuneACCESS table is reduced to in-frame sequences with V and J assigned. These tables do not hold every clone; where another copy was compared, an unresolved V gene accounts for under half, and the others remain unexplained. That table supplies the V and J calls and clone size; D and trimming were determined from the DNA. The sample yields about 210,000 clones; approximately 83% were counted once. Of the sample, 2.5% is held by the ten largest clones.

Each collaborating institution followed its own protocols to collect whole blood in K2EDTA tubes. For TCRbeta analysis, collaborators shipped samples as frozen whole blood, isolated PBMCs, or DNA extracted from either of those sample types. This clone has just a few counts. Its target antigen remains unknown. No base-level quality is on record; no much larger clone is a single base apart. Sequencing was done on a sample of peripheral blood. The receptor's source is a woman aged 35 to 49 with active or convalescent COVID-19.

The CDR3 protein: CAISGTDSSYEQYF. The DNA reads as follows: TGTGCCATCAGTGGGACCGACAGCTCCTACGAGCAGTACTTC. The chain uses TRBV10-3 and TRBJ2-7, with a tentative D gene TRBD1 over 5 matching bases. Via the germline V gene, CDR1 is ENHRY and CDR2 SYGVKD. The CDR3 contains 14 residues, cysteine and phenylalanine counted. The DNA shown is the 42-base CDR3, in frame from base 1. The trim is 4 bases for V and 0 bases for J, with a gap of 10 bases between the germline ends.